This TCR beta chain was sequenced in a study of CD8+ T cells in alopecia areata. Extraction of RNA preceded its reverse transcription into cDNA, which served as the sequencing template. Here immunoSEQ multiplex PCR was the method, and the copy in TCRdb shows in-frame clones only, minus some. The repertoire holds over 30,000 clones, with about 83% as singletons. With 4 bases clipped from V and 3 bases from J, the junction kept 13 bases outside the gene matches. The CDR3 is 17 amino acids. The germline V gene encodes CDR1 SGDLS and CDR2 YYNGEE. Alopecia areata patients had lesional scalp punch biopsies and peripheral blood taken from them. This clone was seen once.

The TCR was taken from a human donor with alopecia areata. The chain joins TRBV9 to TRBJ2-5; 9 bases map to TRBD2. Sequenced: NKG2D-low CD8+ T cells sorted from blood. The CDR3 DNA is TGTGCCAGCAGCCGGAGAGCGGGGGGCCCGCCAAAAGAGACCCAGTACTTC. It codes for CASSRRAGGPPKETQYF.